Listed below are T cell receptor beta chains from one sample, sequenced in a study of blood T cells in healthy people across ages. TCRdb passed the 5' RACE reads through MiXCR, listing each CDR3 protein once. The sample carries 910,000 or so distinct CDR3 sequences, around 54% recorded once. Sequencing used blood. Receptors originate from a woman aged 55 to 70 in good health. Each CDR3 is given with its conserved first and last residue. A D gene is named only where the DNA matches it firmly. Where a row states a size, it is once, few, many or the class of an expanded clone; other rows omit it.

j_call	d_call	clone_size	v_call	cdr3_aa	cdr3_nt
TRBJ2-7	NA	few	TRBV10-1	CASIGRVNYEQYF	TGCGCCAGCATTGGCAGGGTGAACTACGAGCAGTACTTC
TRBJ1-5	NA	NA	TRBV28	CASSYGPSPFSSNQPQHF	TGTGCCAGCAGCTACGGGCCCTCTCCCTTTAGTAGCAATCAGCCCCAGCATTTT
TRBJ2-1	TRBD2	NA	TRBV6-6	CASSYGAGASEQFF	TGTGCCAGCAGTTACGGGGCGGGAGCGTCTGAGCAGTTCTTC
TRBJ2-3	TRBD2	NA	TRBV28	CASPPAGVVTDTQYF	TGTGCCAGCCCTCCGGCGGGAGTAGTCACAGATACGCAGTATTTT
TRBJ2-7	NA	NA	TRBV20-1	CSARDPWGQYF	TGCAGTGCTAGAGATCCCTGGGGGCAGTACTTC
TRBJ2-7	NA	few	TRBV2	CASSGGGPFYEQYF	TGTGCCAGCAGTGGGGGCGGCCCATTCTACGAGCAGTACTTC
TRBJ2-5	NA	few	TRBV11-2	CASSYPQEEPMSWTQYF	TGTGCCAGCAGCTATCCGCAGGAAGAGCCCATGTCATGGACCCAGTACTTC
TRBJ2-3	NA	many	TRBV20-1	CSARSQQTDTQYF	TGCAGTGCTAGATCCCAGCAAACAGATACGCAGTATTTT
TRBJ2-1	NA	few	TRBV4-2	CASSQEGHYNEQFF	TGTGCCAGCAGCCAAGAGGGTCATTACAATGAGCAGTTCTTC
TRBJ2-1	NA	few	TRBV4-1	CASSQAYYNEQFF	TGCGCCAGCAGCCAAGCTTACTACAATGAGCAGTTCTTC
TRBJ2-1	NA	NA	TRBV20-1	CSARLEPGSYNEQFF	TGCAGTGCTCGCCTCGAACCGGGGTCCTACAATGAGCAGTTCTTC
TRBJ2-7	NA	few	TRBV7-2	CASSLAPFYEQYF	TGTGCCAGCAGCTTAGCGCCCTTCTACGAGCAGTACTTC
TRBJ2-2	NA	NA	TRBV4-2	CASSPVKGENTGELFF	TGTGCCAGCAGCCCCGTAAAAGGGGAGAACACCGGGGAGCTGTTTTTT
TRBJ1-2	TRBD1	few	TRBV29-1	CSVLGQELYGYTF	TGCAGCGTTTTAGGACAGGAGCTCTATGGCTACACCTTC
TRBJ2-1	TRBD2	few	TRBV10-3	CAISESGLAGAHNEQFF	TGTGCCATCAGTGAGTCTGGGCTAGCGGGAGCCCACAATGAGCAGTTCTTC
TRBJ2-5	NA	few	TRBV12-3/TRBV12-4	CASSLTSAPETQYF	TGTGCCAGCAGTTTAACGTCGGCCCCAGAGACCCAGTACTTC
TRBJ2-7	NA	NA	TRBV7-2	CASSLAGIILITPYEQYF	TGTGCCAGCAGCTTAGCAGGGATAATACTAATTACACCCTACGAGCAGTACTTC
TRBJ1-2	NA	few	TRBV7-2	CASSLLGVEGYTF	TGTGCCAGCAGCTTACTAGGAGTGGAGGGCTACACCTTC
TRBJ2-3	NA	NA	TRBV7-2	CASTPRGGDTQYF	TGTGCCAGCACCCCTCGAGGTGGAGATACGCAGTATTTT
TRBJ1-4	NA	once	TRBV15	CATSSRETDEKLFF	TGTGCCACCAGCAGCAGGGAAACAGATGAAAAACTGTTTTTT
TRBJ2-7	NA	few	TRBV7-9	CASSPTGTVGDYEQYF	TGTGCCAGCAGCCCGACGGGGACGGTCGGCGACTACGAGCAGTACTTC
TRBJ2-1	TRBD2	NA	TRBV9	CASSVGTSGKSYNEQFF	TGTGCCAGCAGCGTAGGGACTAGCGGGAAGTCGTACAATGAGCAGTTCTTC
TRBJ2-1	NA	NA	TRBV7-3	CASSPVTGTAVGEQFF	TGTGCCAGCAGCCCCGTGACCGGGACCGCTGTCGGTGAGCAGTTCTTC
TRBJ2-4	NA	NA	TRBV6-6	CASSYARDPKYNIQYF	TGTGCCAGCAGTTACGCCAGGGACCCGAAGTATAACATTCAGTACTTC
TRBJ2-7	NA	few	TRBV7-2	CASSLLAQSSYEQYF	TGTGCCAGCAGCTTACTAGCGCAGAGCTCCTACGAGCAGTACTTC
TRBJ1-6	NA	NA	TRBV7-2	CASTAVSGYNSPLHF	TGTGCCAGCACCGCGGTGTCGGGATATAATTCACCCCTCCACTTT
TRBJ2-3	TRBD2	NA	TRBV20-1	CSATLAGAMDTQYF	TGCAGTGCTACACTAGCGGGAGCGATGGATACGCAGTATTTT
TRBJ2-3	TRBD1	few	TRBV25-1	CASSRPRTGYTDTQYF	TGTGCCAGCAGTCGACCCCGGACAGGATACACAGATACGCAGTATTTT